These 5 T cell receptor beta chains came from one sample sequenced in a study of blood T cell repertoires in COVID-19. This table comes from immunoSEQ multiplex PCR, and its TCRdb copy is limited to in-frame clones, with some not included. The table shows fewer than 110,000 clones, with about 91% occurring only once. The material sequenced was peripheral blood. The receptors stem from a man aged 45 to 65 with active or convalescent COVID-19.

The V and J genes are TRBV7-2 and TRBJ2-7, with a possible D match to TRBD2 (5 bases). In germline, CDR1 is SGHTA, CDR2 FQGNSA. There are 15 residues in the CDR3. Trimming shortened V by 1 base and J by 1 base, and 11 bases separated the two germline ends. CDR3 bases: TGTGCCAGCAGCTTAGTCAGCCCGGGATCCTACGAGCAGTACTTC. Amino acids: CASSLVSPGSYEQYF.

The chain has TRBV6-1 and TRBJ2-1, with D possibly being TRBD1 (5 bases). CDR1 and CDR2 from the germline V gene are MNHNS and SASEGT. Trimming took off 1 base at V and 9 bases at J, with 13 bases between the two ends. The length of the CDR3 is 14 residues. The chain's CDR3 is CASSEGSGSGEQFF. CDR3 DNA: TGTGCCAGCAGTGAAGGATCAGGGTCCGGTGAGCAGTTCTTC.

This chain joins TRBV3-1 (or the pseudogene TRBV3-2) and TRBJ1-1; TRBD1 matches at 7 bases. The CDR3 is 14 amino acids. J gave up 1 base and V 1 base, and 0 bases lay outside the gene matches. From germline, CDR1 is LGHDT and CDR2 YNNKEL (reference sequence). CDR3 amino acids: CASSQAGGNTEAFF. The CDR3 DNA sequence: TGTGCCAGCAGCCAAGCAGGGGGGAACACTGAAGCTTTCTTT.

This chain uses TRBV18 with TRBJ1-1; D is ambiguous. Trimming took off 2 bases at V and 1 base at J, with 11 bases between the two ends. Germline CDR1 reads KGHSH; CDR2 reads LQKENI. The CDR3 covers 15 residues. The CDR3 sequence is CASSPSSGGNTEAFF. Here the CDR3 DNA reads TGTGCCAGCTCACCATCTTCGGGTGGGAACACTGAAGCTTTCTTT.

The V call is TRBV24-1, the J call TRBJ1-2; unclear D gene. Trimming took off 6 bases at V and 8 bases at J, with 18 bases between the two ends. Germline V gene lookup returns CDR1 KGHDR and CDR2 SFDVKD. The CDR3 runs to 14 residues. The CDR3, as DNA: TGTGCCACCAGTAAGGGAGGGATACAAGAAGGCTACACCTTC. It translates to CATSKGGIQEGYTF.